This T cell receptor beta chain is drawn from a study of shared clonotypes between healthy human individuals. At deep level, the assay was performed. Clones were sequenced by immunoSEQ multiplex PCR, and TCRdb holds only the in-frame ones, with some missing. The sample has roughly 1 million clones; approximately 78% are singletons. The sequenced sample was memory CD4+ T cells from PBMCs. As for subset: CD45RA-negative fraction. The source is a man in his late teens or twenties in good health. Some clones in this sample may be carry-over from other donors' samples.

Here the CDR3 DNA reads TGCGCCAGCAGCTTGGAAAAGGCCGGGGAGCTGTTTTTT. Amino acid sequence: CASSLEKAGELFF. V gene TRBV5-1 combines with J gene TRBJ2-2; no definite D call. Trimming shortened V by 0 bases and J by 6 bases, and 6 bases separated the two germline ends. Germline CDR1 and CDR2: SGHRS and YFSETQ. CDR3 length equals 13 residues.